This TCR beta chain appears in the sequencing data of a study of CXCR3-negative and CXCR3-positive naive CD8 T cells. A remark on this clonotype: Its antigen is undetermined.

Study-wide results and limits: Comparison of naive cells showed more hydrophobic TRB CDR3s in CXCR3-positive than in CXCR3-negative naive cells. Cryopreservation partially decreased CXCR3 expression, and most assays used fresh PBMCs.

Naive CD8+ T cells displayed a CD45RO-CCR7+CD27+CD95- phenotype. CDR1 and CDR2 from the germline V gene are MGHDK and SYGVNS. This CDR3 is built from 14 residues. All TRB cDNA libraries came from 5' RACE performed with UMI labels. No DNA is given; TCRdb re-called the 5' RACE reads and lists each CDR3 protein once. The listing contains roughly 110,000 distinct CDR3 sequences. The specimen was naive CXCR3+ CD8+ T cells from blood. Subset in this sample: CD45RO-CCR7+CD27+CD95- naive CD8+ T cells expressing CXCR3 (TNR3+). This receptor was identified in a human donor in good health. Some clones in this sample may be carry-over from other donors' samples. The chain carries TRBV25-1 and TRBJ2-3; TCRdb proposes TRBD1, but this gene call is untestable without DNA. CDR3 residues: CASSELAHTDTQYF.